This T cell receptor (beta chain) was obtained from a study of blood T cell repertoires in COVID-19. Generated by immunoSEQ multiplex PCR, the TCRdb table keeps only in-frame clones and is missing some. The profile shows roughly 570,000 clones, 85% to 90% of them singletons. Deletions cut 3 bases from V and 0 bases from J, with 10 bases between. Germline CDR1 reads SGDLS; CDR2 reads YYNGEE. The CDR3 totals 15 residues. This TCR derives from a woman aged 45 to 65 with COVID-19, enrolled during active disease. The chain has TRBV9 and TRBJ2-1; D call uncertain. The sample was peripheral blood. The CDR3 reads CASSERGGSYNEQFF. The DNA of the CDR3 is TGTGCCAGCAGCGAGAGAGGCGGCTCCTACAATGAGCAGTTCTTC.